Following are 24 T cell receptor beta chains from one sample sequenced in a study of cytomegalovirus exposure and HLA in healthy donors. Primers included in the PCR were 60 Vbeta and 13 Jbeta primers. Sequencing used immunoSEQ multiplex PCR; TCRdb keeps in-frame clones, though not all of them. The sample lists under 300,000 clones; 70% to 90% were seen once. Input material: PBMCs. These receptor sequences come from a man aged 40-49 years in good health and CMV-seropositive.

This clone has only a few counts. This sequence joins TRBV4-1 and TRBJ1-2; 7 bases are a match to TRBD1. Germline V CDR1 and CDR2: MGHRA, YSYEKL. The CDR3 totals 15 residues. The ends lost 2 bases at V and 0 bases at J; junction bases unmatched: 3. Here the CDR3 reads CASSQPGQANYGYTF. In DNA, the CDR3 is TGCGCCAGCAGCCAACCTGGACAGGCTAACTATGGCTACACCTTC.

This clone was observed a handful of times. The rearrangement uses TRBV10-2 and TRBJ2-3; 10 nucleotides match TRBD2. There are 15 residues in the CDR3. The ends lost 3 bases at V and 0 bases at J; junction bases unmatched: 0. The V gene's germline CDR1 is WSHSY and CDR2 SAAADI. For the CDR3, the DNA is TGCGCCAGCAGTGATAGCGGGGGGAGCACAGATACGCAGTATTTT. It specifies CASSDSGGSTDTQYF.

CDR3 sequence (DNA): TGTGCCAGTAGTATATTGGGAGGGGGGATGAGCAATGAGCAGTTCTTC. Translating it yields CASSILGGGMSNEQFF. This sequence joins TRBV19 and TRBJ2-1, with D tentatively TRBD2 (7 bases). Germline V gives CDR1 LNHDA, CDR2 SQIVND (reference sequence). V gave up 2 bases and J gave up 6 bases, with 17 bases separating them. The CDR3 length is 16 residues.

This rearrangement joins TRBV18 to TRBJ2-7; the D gene is possibly TRBD1 (6 bases). This CDR3 spans 14 amino acids. Trimming removed 3 bases at V and 2 bases at J, with 11 bases between. The V gene's germline CDR1 is KGHSH and CDR2 LQKENI. CDR3 DNA sequence: TGTGCCAGCTCACCTGCAGGGGTACCCTACGAGCAGTACTTC. The encoded protein is CASSPAGVPYEQYF.

The genes are TRBV6-6 and TRBJ1-1, with 7 bases that match TRBD1. V dropped 3 bases and J dropped 8; count of bases not matched to a gene: 6. CDR1 is MNHNY, CDR2 SVGAGI, per germline (reference sequence). The length of the CDR3 is 13 residues. CDR3: CASSYFTGDEAFF. The CDR3 DNA reads as TGTGCCAGCAGTTATTTCACAGGGGACGAAGCTTTCTTT.

This chain joins TRBV15 and TRBJ2-7, with D possibly TRBD1 on 6 matching bases. This CDR3 is built from 15 residues. V was shortened by 0 bases and J by 0 bases, with 9 bases between the two germline ends. From germline, CDR1 is LNHNV and CDR2 YYDKDF (reference sequence). The DNA for the CDR3 is TGTGCCACCAGCAGAGAGGGGGCGGGCTCCTACGAGCAGTACTTC. It is translated as CATSREGAGSYEQYF.

The J gene is TRBJ2-3, the V gene TRBV4-1; a weak D match, TRBD1 (5 bases). The V and J ends lost 0 bases and 1 base respectively, with 11 bases between them. CDR1 and CDR2 from the germline V gene are MGHRA and YSYEKL. This CDR3 contains 16 residues. CDR3 DNA: TGCGCCAGCAGCCAAGATCCAGGGTGGGGCACAGATACGCAGTATTTT. Translating it yields CASSQDPGWGTDTQYF.

V gene TRBV29-1 combines with J gene TRBJ2-7; 11 bases are shared with TRBD1. The germline V gene encodes CDR1 SQVTM and CDR2 ANQGSEA. The V segment lost 4 bases and the J segment 2 bases; nucleotides outside the gene matches: 7. This CDR3 has 15 residues. The CDR3, as DNA: TGCAGCGTTGTAAAGTCGGGACAGGGGGCCTACGAGCAGTACTTC. Translating gives CSVVKSGQGAYEQYF.

The chain is built from TRBV7-6 and TRBJ2-5, with 7 bases that match TRBD2. The tail of the sequence fits TRBJ2-7 better, so the J call may be wrong. Germline assignment: CDR1 SGHVS and CDR2 FNYEAQ. The CDR3 covers 15 residues. As DNA, the CDR3 is TGTGCCAGCAGCTTAGTGGCTAGCGGCTCCTACGAGCAGTACTTC. Amino acids: CASSLVASGSYEQYF.

This clone was seen just once. The genes are TRBV2 and TRBJ1-2, with no clear D. In germline, CDR1 is SNHLY, CDR2 FYNNEI. V shed 7 bases and J shed 1 base, with 13 bases lying between them. This CDR3 comprises 14 residues. DNA for the CDR3: TGTGCCAGCAAATATTTCACTAATAACTATGGCTACACCTTC. It is translated as CASKYFTNNYGYTF.

V gene TRBV6-1 combines with J gene TRBJ2-3, with D possibly matching TRBD2 (6 bases). CDR1 is MNHNS, CDR2 SASEGT, per germline. The CDR3 length is 14 residues. Trimming left V 8 bases short and J 2 bases short, with 14 bases between. The CDR3: CASGWGDFTDTQYF. CDR3 coding DNA: TGTGCCAGCGGATGGGGGGACTTCACAGATACGCAGTATTTT.

This chain joins TRBV27 and TRBJ2-1, with D uncertain. Trimming pared 5 bases from V and 5 bases from J, leaving 4 bases between. The CDR3 runs 11 residues. Germline CDR1 reads MNHEY; CDR2 reads SMNVEV (reference sequence). CDR3 amino acids: CASSLHNEQFF. The CDR3 bases are TGTGCCAGCAGTCTTCACAATGAGCAGTTCTTC.

The gene calls are TRBV9 and TRBJ2-1; TRBD2 agrees at 11 bases. The CDR3 spans 17 residues. CDR1 is SGDLS and CDR2 is YYNGEE in the germline V gene. The junction had 6 bases not matched to a gene; V was cut back by 0 bases and J by 4 bases. The CDR3 DNA reads as TGTGCCAGCAGCGTAGCTACACTAGCGGGAGTTTACAATGAGCAGTTCTTC. This sequence encodes CASSVATLAGVYNEQFF.

The rearrangement joins TRBV5-1 to TRBJ2-7; 9 bases fit TRBD1. The germline V gene has CDR1 SGHRS and CDR2 YFSETQ. There are 14 residues in the CDR3. The V segment lost 1 base and the J segment 2 bases; nucleotides outside the gene matches: 1. The CDR3 is CASSLNRGPYEQYF. Written as DNA, the CDR3 is TGCGCCAGCAGCTTGAACAGGGGGCCCTACGAGCAGTACTTC.

The chain employs TRBV4-2 and TRBJ2-7, with D possibly matching TRBD2 (6 bases). The CDR3 is 13 residues long. Germline values: CDR1 LGHNA, CDR2 YNFKEQ. The V gene lost 6 bases and the J gene lost 2 bases, with 11 bases spanning the gap. Here the CDR3 reads CASRPGEAYEQYF. DNA for the CDR3: TGTGCCAGCAGACCGGGAGAGGCCTACGAGCAGTACTTC.

This chain connects TRBV28 to TRBJ2-1; 7 nucleotides agree with TRBD2. Trimming cost V 6 bases and J 5 bases; bases outside gene matches: 7. CDR3 length: 14 amino acids. CDR1 MDHEN and CDR2 SYDVKM come from the germline V gene. CDR3 nucleotide sequence: TGTGCCAGCAGCCCGGGACTAAGCAACAATGAGCAGTTCTTC. Its protein is CASSPGLSNNEQFF.

V is TRBV9 and J is TRBJ2-1; 12 bases agree with TRBD2. J lost 0 bases, V lost 8 bases, and 12 bases had no gene match. This CDR3 is 18 amino acids long. The germline V gene encodes CDR1 SGDLS and CDR2 YYNGEE. The CDR3 region is CASRGLAGSFGSYNEQFF. The CDR3, as DNA: TGTGCCAGTAGAGGACTAGCGGGATCCTTTGGCTCCTACAATGAGCAGTTCTTC.

The chain links TRBV15 to TRBJ1-2; 8 bases map to TRBD1. This CDR3 is 14 amino acids long. Germline V gene lookup returns CDR1 LNHNV and CDR2 YYDKDF (reference sequence). J gave up 3 bases and V 5 bases, and 5 bases lay outside the gene matches. CDR3 amino acids: CATSAPGQDYGYTF. The CDR3 DNA reads as TGTGCCACCAGCGCGCCGGGACAGGACTATGGCTACACCTTC.

The genes are TRBV5-4 and TRBJ1-1; weak D call: TRBD1 (5 bases). The CDR3 has 14 residues. Per germline, CDR1 SGHNT and CDR2 YYREEE (reference sequence). Trimming removed 2 bases from V and 5 bases from J, with 13 bases in between. As DNA, the CDR3 is TGTGCCAGCAGCTTAAAGGGTGGGGGGACTGAAGCTTTCTTT. It yields the protein CASSLKGGGTEAFF.

In this sample, this clone turned up once. This chain uses TRBV6-1 with TRBJ1-6, with a possible D match to TRBD1 (5 bases). Germline CDR1 and CDR2: MNHNS and SASEGT. The V gene lost 3 bases and the J gene lost 9 bases, with 12 bases spanning the gap. The CDR3 is 14 amino acids. The CDR3 region has the DNA TGTGCCAGCAGTGAGTTGACAGCGACTTCACCCCTCCACTTT. Amino acids: CASSELTATSPLHF.

The rearrangement joins TRBV10-3 to TRBJ2-5, with TRBD1 identical over 7 bases. Trimming cost V 6 bases and J 0 bases; bases outside gene matches: 4. The germline V gene has CDR1 ENHRY and CDR2 SYGVKD. The CDR3 consists of 14 residues. The DNA for the CDR3 is TGTGCCATCAGATCGGACAGGAACCAAGAGACCCAGTACTTC. As protein: CAIRSDRNQETQYF.

This rearrangement joins TRBV11-2 to TRBJ1-1; a possible D gene is TRBD1 (5 bases). V was clipped by 4 bases and J by 0 bases, with 12 bases between them. The length of the CDR3 is 15 residues. Germline CDR1 reads SGHAT; CDR2 reads FQNNGV. CDR3 sequence reads: CASSSSDRVNTEAFF. In DNA, the CDR3 is TGTGCCAGCAGCTCATCCGACAGAGTGAACACTGAAGCTTTCTTT. Full variable domain (missing parts from reference TRBV11-2 and TRBJ1-1): EAGVAQSPRYKIIEKRQSVAFWCNPISGHATLYWYQQILGQGPKLLIQFQNNGVVDDSQLPKDRFSAERLKGVDSTLKIQPAKLEDSAVYLCASSSSDRVNTEAFFGQGTRLTVV.

The V gene is TRBV5-1, the J gene TRBJ1-5; D is unresolved. CDR3 length equals 15 residues. Germline loops: CDR1 SGHRS, CDR2 YFSETQ. Trimming cost V 1 base and J 5 bases, with 13 bases left between them. Here the CDR3 reads CASSLLPFGDQPQHF. The CDR3 DNA reads TGCGCCAGCAGCTTGTTGCCCTTCGGGGATCAGCCCCAGCATTTT.

The chain uses TRBV28 and TRBJ2-7; possibly TRBD1 for D (5 bases). The CDR3 loop spans 16 amino acids. Between the trimmed V and J ends, which lost 2 bases and 3 bases, there was a span of 17 bases. Per germline, CDR1 MDHEN and CDR2 SYDVKM. The CDR3 spells CASSLTIRQGGYEQYF. DNA of the CDR3: TGTGCCAGCAGTTTAACTATCAGGCAGGGTGGCTACGAGCAGTACTTC. The complete variable domain, with remaining parts taken from reference TRBV28 and TRBJ2-7, reads DVKVTQSSRYLVKRTGEKVFLECVQDMDHENMFWYRQDPGLGLRLIYFSYDVKMKEKGDIPEGYSVSREKKERFSLILESASTNQTSMYLCASSLTIRQGGYEQYFGPGTRLTVT.